A selection of T cell receptor beta chains follows, all from one sample in a study of graft-versus-host responses after intestinal transplantation. The method was immunoSEQ multiplex PCR; TCRdb's version includes in-frame clones alone and lacks a portion of them. The sample includes some 22,000 clones, around two fifths of them seen just once. The input for sequencing was alloreactive CD8+ T cells from a mixed lymphocyte reaction culture, taken before intestinal transplant. The receptors were sampled from a human patient who received an intestinal transplant. Both conserved end residues are part of each CDR3. D genes are given only for firm matches. Clone size is stated in some rows and not others, as once, few, many or a class when expanded.

>TRBD2|18|TRBV5-1|NA|TRBJ2-2
CASSLTPQYSGIAGELFF
TGCGCCAGCAGCTTAACCCCCCAATATAGCGGGATAGCCGGGGAGCTGTTTTTT
>TRBD1|15|TRBV10-3|medium-sized|TRBJ1-1
CAITPGQGVGTEAFF
TGTGCCATCACCCCGGGACAGGGAGTAGGGACTGAAGCTTTCTTT
>NA|14|TRBV11-3|NA|TRBJ1-1
CASSFPPLNTEAFF
TGTGCCAGCAGCTTTCCCCCCCTGAACACTGAAGCTTTCTTT
>NA|13|TRBV7-3|NA|TRBJ2-5
CASSSRLGGTQYF
TGTGCCAGCAGCTCCCGTCTGGGAGGGACCCAGTACTTC
>TRBD2|11|TRBV20-1|few|TRBJ2-7
CSALAGVEQYF
TGCAGTGCCCTAGCGGGAGTAGAGCAGTACTTC
>TRBD1|15|TRBV9|NA|TRBJ1-4
CASSVAGTALEKLFF
TGTGCCAGCAGCGTAGCCGGGACAGCTCTTGAAAAACTGTTTTTT
>NA|13|TRBV25-1|NA|TRBJ1-1
CASSEGLNTEAFF
TGTGCCAGCAGTGAAGGCCTGAACACTGAAGCTTTCTTT
>TRBD2|15|TRBV6-5|NA|TRBJ2-7
CASSTVGGRVGEQYF
TGTGCCAGCAGCACTGTGGGGGGGAGGGTAGGGGAGCAGTACTTC
>TRBD2|15|TRBV29-1|few|TRBJ2-1
CSASTGTSGFNEQFF
TGCAGCGCAAGTACCGGGACTAGCGGGTTCAATGAGCAGTTCTTC
>NA|15|TRBV27|NA|TRBJ2-1
CASSLRGTASNEQFF
TGTGCCAGCAGTTTACGAGGGACTGCTTCCAATGAGCAGTTCTTC
>NA|14|TRBV2|NA|TRBJ2-7
CASREDFFAYEQYF
TGTGCCAGCCGTGAGGATTTTTTCGCGTACGAGCAGTACTTC
>NA|15|TRBV5-1|few|TRBJ2-3
CASSPRGGPPDTQYF
TGCGCCAGCAGCCCTCGGGGCGGACCCCCGGATACGCAGTATTTT
>TRBD1|15|TRBV27|NA|TRBJ1-5
CASSIPRTGNQPQHF
TGTGCCAGCAGTATTCCTAGGACAGGAAATCAGCCCCAGCATTTT
>NA|14|TRBV27|NA|TRBJ2-5
CASSLRAQSETQYF
TGTGCCAGCAGTCTCCGGGCCCAATCGGAGACCCAGTACTTC
>NA|15|TRBV7-9|NA|TRBJ2-7
CASSLGSPSYYEQYF
TGTGCCAGCAGCTTAGGGTCCCCCTCCTACTACGAGCAGTACTTC
>NA|13|TRBV4-2|NA|TRBJ2-1
CASSQETYNEQFF
TGTGCCAGCAGCCAAGAGACTTACAATGAGCAGTTCTTC
>TRBD1|13|TRBV7-6|medium-sized|TRBJ2-7
CASSLDRLYEQYF
TGTGCCAGCAGCTTGGACAGGCTATACGAGCAGTACTTC
>NA|15|TRBV9|NA|TRBJ2-1
CASSVNPSSYNEQFF
TGTGCCAGCAGCGTGAACCCTAGCTCCTACAATGAGCAGTTCTTC
>TRBD1|13|TRBV19|NA|TRBJ1-2
CASTLGQGNGYTF
TGTGCCAGTACCCTAGGACAGGGTAATGGCTACACCTTC
>TRBD2|13|TRBV6-1|NA|TRBJ2-1
CASRRGTYNEQFF
TGTGCCAGCAGGCGGGGGACCTACAATGAGCAGTTCTTC
>NA|14|TRBV7-8|few|TRBJ2-5
CASSLGTNQETQYF
TGTGCCAGCAGCTTAGGGACTAACCAAGAGACCCAGTACTTC
>TRBD2|16|TRBV29-1|NA|TRBJ2-1
CSVNSLGLVAGDEQFF
TGCAGCGTTAATTCCCTGGGACTAGTGGCCGGGGATGAGCAGTTCTTC
>NA|14|TRBV27|NA|TRBJ2-2
CASSLQTNTGELFF
TGTGCCAGCAGTTTACAGACTAACACCGGGGAGCTGTTTTTT
>NA|13|TRBV7-3|few|TRBJ1-5
CASSLTGNQPQHF
TGTGCCAGCAGCTTAACAGGGAATCAGCCCCAGCATTTT
>TRBD1|14|TRBV18|few|TRBJ2-3
CASSQQGLVVTQYF
TGTGCCAGCTCACAACAGGGGTTAGTGGTTACGCAGTATTTT
>TRBD1|13|TRBV19|NA|TRBJ1-2
CASSIGTGPGYTF
TGTGCCAGTAGTATCGGGACAGGCCCTGGCTACACCTTC
>NA|15|TRBV7-9|NA|TRBJ2-2
CASSFRGENTGELFF
TGTGCCAGCAGCTTCCGGGGAGAAAACACCGGGGAGCTGTTTTTT
>NA|19|TRBV5-1|few|TRBJ2-1
CASSLAKLSEPAAEDEQFF
TGCGCCAGCAGCTTGGCCAAGTTGAGCGAGCCAGCGGCGGAGGATGAGCAGTTCTTC
>NA|15|TRBV7-2|few|TRBJ1-1
CASSLWGHLNTEAFF
TGTGCCAGCAGCCTTTGGGGACATCTGAACACTGAAGCTTTCTTT
>NA|15|TRBV28|few|TRBJ2-7
CASSLGGPYSYEQYF
TGTGCCAGCAGTTTGGGGGGGCCCTACTCCTACGAGCAGTACTTC
>TRBD2|15|TRBV6-5|few|TRBJ2-7
CASTGTSGSWNEQYF
TGTGCCAGCACCGGGACTAGCGGGAGTTGGAACGAGCAGTACTTC
>TRBD2|17|TRBV28|NA|TRBJ2-7
CASRLDLAGGPAYEQYF
TGTGCCAGCAGGTTAGACCTAGCGGGAGGACCCGCCTACGAGCAGTACTTC
>NA|12|TRBV5-1|NA|TRBJ2-3
CASSPGTDTQYF
TGCGCCAGCAGCCCGGGCACAGATACGCAGTATTTT
>NA|13|TRBV4-1|medium-sized|TRBJ2-1
CASSQGLVGEQFF
TGCGCCAGCAGCCAAGGACTCGTTGGCGAGCAGTTCTTC
>NA|11|TRBV27|NA|TRBJ2-7
CASSAGYEQYF
TGTGCCAGCAGCGCCGGCTACGAGCAGTACTTC
>NA|11|TRBV20-1|NA|TRBJ2-7
CSARGFDEQYF
TGCAGTGCTAGAGGTTTTGACGAGCAGTACTTC
>TRBD1|14|TRBV28|few|TRBJ2-7
CASSLTGAGYEQYF
TGTGCCAGCAGCCTGACAGGGGCTGGCTACGAGCAGTACTTC
>NA|16|TRBV4-2|NA|TRBJ2-2
CASSQVIASGTGELFF
TGTGCCAGCAGCCAAGTCATAGCTTCGGGCACCGGGGAGCTGTTTTTT
>NA|15|TRBV6-5|NA|TRBJ2-3
CASSLQRDKGDTQYF
TGTGCCAGCAGCCTCCAGCGGGACAAGGGAGATACGCAGTATTTT
>NA|14|TRBV2|few|TRBJ1-1
CASSGRNRNTEAFF
TGTGCCAGCAGTGGGAGAAACAGGAACACTGAAGCTTTCTTT
>TRBD2|13|TRBV7-7|NA|TRBJ2-3
CASSAGTVKTQYF
TGTGCTAGCTCAGCGGGGACTGTTAAGACGCAGTATTTT
>TRBD1|15|TRBV5-1|NA|TRBJ2-3
CASSLGTGGTDTQYF
TGCGCCAGCAGCTTGGGGACAGGTGGCACAGATACGCAGTATTTT
>TRBD1|13|TRBV6-5|few|TRBJ1-2
CASSQTGYYGYTF
TGTGCCAGCAGTCAGACAGGGTACTATGGCTACACCTTC
>NA|14|TRBV5-1|NA|TRBJ2-7
CASSLQSINPEQYF
TGCGCCAGCAGCTTGCAATCAATTAATCCGGAGCAGTACTTC
>TRBD2|14|TRBV11-2|medium-sized|TRBJ2-1
CASSRTSGSFEQFF
TGTGCCAGCAGTCGGACTAGCGGGAGTTTTGAGCAGTTCTTC
>NA|16|TRBV11-3|NA|TRBJ2-7
CASSLDGAAYSYEQYF
TGTGCCAGCAGCTTAGATGGGGCAGCCTACTCCTACGAGCAGTACTTC
>NA|14|TRBV7-7|NA|TRBJ2-2
CASSPTGNTGELFF
TGTGCTAGCAGCCCCACGGGGAACACCGGGGAGCTGTTTTTT
>NA|14|TRBV11-3|few|TRBJ2-5
CASSAEQGGETQYF
TGTGCCAGCAGCGCCGAACAGGGAGGGGAGACCCAGTACTTC
>TRBD1|19|TRBV7-9|once|TRBJ2-4
CASSSTLLLMTGGKNIQYF
TGTGCCAGCAGCTCCACCTTACTCCTTATGACAGGGGGGAAAAACATTCAGTACTTC
>TRBD1|20|TRBV18|NA|TRBJ1-3
CASSLLTGTGALSSGNTIYF
TGTGCCAGCTCACTACTGACCGGGACAGGGGCTCTCTCCTCTGGAAACACCATATATTTT